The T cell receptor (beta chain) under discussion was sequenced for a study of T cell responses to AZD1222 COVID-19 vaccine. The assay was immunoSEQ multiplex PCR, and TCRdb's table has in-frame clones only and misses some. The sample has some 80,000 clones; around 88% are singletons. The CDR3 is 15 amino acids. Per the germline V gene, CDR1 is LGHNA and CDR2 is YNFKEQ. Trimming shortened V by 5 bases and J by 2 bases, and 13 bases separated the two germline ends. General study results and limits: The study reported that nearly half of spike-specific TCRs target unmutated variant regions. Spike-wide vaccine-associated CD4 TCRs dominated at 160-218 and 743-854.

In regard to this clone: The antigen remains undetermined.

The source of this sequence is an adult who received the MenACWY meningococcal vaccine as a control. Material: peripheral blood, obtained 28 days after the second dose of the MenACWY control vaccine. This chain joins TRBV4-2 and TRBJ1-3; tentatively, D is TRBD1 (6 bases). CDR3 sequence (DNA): TGTGCCAGCAGCAAGATCACAGGGACTGGAAACACCATATATTTT. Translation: CASSKITGTGNTIYF.